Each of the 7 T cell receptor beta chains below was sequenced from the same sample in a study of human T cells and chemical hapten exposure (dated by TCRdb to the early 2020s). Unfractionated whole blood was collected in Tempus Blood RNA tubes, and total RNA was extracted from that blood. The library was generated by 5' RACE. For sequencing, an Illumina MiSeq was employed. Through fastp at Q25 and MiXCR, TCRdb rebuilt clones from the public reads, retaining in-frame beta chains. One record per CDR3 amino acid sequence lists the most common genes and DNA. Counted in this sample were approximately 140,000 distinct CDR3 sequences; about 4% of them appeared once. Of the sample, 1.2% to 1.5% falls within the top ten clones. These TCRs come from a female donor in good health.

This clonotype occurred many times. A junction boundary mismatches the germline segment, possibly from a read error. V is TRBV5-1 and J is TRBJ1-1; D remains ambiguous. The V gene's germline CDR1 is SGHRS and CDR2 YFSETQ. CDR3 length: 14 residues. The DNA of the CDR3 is TGCGCCAGCAGCTCTGGGCTGTCCAGAGGTGAAGCTTCCTTT. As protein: CASSSGLSRGEASF.

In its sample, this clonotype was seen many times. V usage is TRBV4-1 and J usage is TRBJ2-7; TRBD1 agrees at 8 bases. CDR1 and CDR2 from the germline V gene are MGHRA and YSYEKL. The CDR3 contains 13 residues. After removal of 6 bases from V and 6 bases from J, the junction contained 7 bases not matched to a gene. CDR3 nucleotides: TGCGCCAGCAGGCGGACAGGGAGCTCCGAGCAGTACTTC. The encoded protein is CASRRTGSSEQYF.

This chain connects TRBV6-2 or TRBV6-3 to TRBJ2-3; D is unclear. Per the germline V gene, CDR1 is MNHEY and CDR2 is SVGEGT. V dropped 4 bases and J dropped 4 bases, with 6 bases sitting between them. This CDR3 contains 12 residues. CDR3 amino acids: CASSSRSDTQYF. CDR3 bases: TGTGCCAGCAGTTCCAGATCAGATACGCAGTATTTT.

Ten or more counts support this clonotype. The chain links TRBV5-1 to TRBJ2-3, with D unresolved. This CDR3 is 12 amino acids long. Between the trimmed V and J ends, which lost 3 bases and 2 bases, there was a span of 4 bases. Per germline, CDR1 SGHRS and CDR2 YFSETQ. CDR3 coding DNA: TGCGCCAGCAGCTCTCTCACAGATACGCAGTATTTT. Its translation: CASSSLTDTQYF.

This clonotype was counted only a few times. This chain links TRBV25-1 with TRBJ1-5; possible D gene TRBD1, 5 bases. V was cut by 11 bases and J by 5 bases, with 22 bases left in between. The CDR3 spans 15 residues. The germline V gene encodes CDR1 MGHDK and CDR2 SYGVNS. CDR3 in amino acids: CAEPSSRVFDQPQHF. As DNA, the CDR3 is TGTGCCGAGCCCTCATCCAGGGTCTTTGATCAGCCCCAGCATTTT.

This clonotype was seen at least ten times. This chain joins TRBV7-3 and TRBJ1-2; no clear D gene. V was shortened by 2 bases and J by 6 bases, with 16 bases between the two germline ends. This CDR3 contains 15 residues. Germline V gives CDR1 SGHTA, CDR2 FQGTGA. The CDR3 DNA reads TGTGCCAGCAGCTTAGCCCCGTTAACGGAGGATGGCTACACCTTC. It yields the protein CASSLAPLTEDGYTF.

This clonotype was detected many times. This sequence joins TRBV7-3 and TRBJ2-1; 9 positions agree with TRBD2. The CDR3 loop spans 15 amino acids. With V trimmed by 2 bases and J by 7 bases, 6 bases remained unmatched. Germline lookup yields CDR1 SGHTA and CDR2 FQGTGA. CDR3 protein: CASSLRGGALNEQFF. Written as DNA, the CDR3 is TGTGCCAGCAGCTTACGCGGGGGGGCCTTGAATGAGCAGTTCTTC.